The text below deals with one TCR beta chain. The antigen is undetermined. RNA, at about 0.45 to 1 ug, was reverse transcribed with random hexamers. The TCR beta CDR3 was amplified by immunoSEQ multiplex PCR across 54 Vbeta, 13 Jbeta. TCRdb re-called the immunoSEQ multiplex PCR reads with MiXCR, one entry per CDR3 protein. This table has 170,000 or so distinct CDR3 sequences, about 95% appearing once. This sample was included in a study of CD8 T cells in Susac syndrome. Study-wide points: A relatively small number of individuals underwent TCR sequencing and HLA analysis.

The CDR3 is 13 residues long. Germline V lookup: CDR1 SEHNR, CDR2 FQNEAQ (reference sequence). V was clipped by 5 bases and J by 3 bases, with 8 bases between them. The study used treatment-naive patients who had stable or active relapsing-remitting disease as multiple sclerosis controls. TEMRA cells were enriched by FACS, while CD8+ and CD4+ T cells were obtained through a negative isolation that was performed magnetically. The receptor was isolated from a human donor with multiple sclerosis. The rearrangement links TRBV7-9 to TRBJ1-5; no clear D. Sequencing was done on a sample of CD8+ T cells from PBMCs. DNA for the CDR3: TGTGCCAGCAGCCCGTCCCCCAATCAGCCCCAGCATTTT. It specifies CASSPSPNQPQHF.